The source of this T cell receptor beta chain is a study of CD8 T cells in Susac syndrome. Reverse transcription used roughly 0.5 to 1 ug RNA and random hexamers. Coverage of TCR beta CDR3 amplification by immunoSEQ multiplex PCR extended to 54 Vbeta and 13 Jbeta. Via MiXCR, TCRdb re-called the immunoSEQ multiplex PCR reads, giving one row per CDR3 protein. The sample lists about 140,000 distinct CDR3 sequences, 85% to 95% occurring once. Sequencing of TCR beta drew on CD8+ and CD4+ T cells from blood. TEMRA cells underwent FACS enrichment and CD8+ and CD4+ T cells underwent negative isolation. Study findings and constraints: The authors acknowledged that the study's TCR sequencing and HLA analysis involved relatively few individuals.

CDR3 length: 14 residues. The germline gives CDR1 DFQATT, CDR2 SNEGSKA (reference sequence). V gave up 0 bases and J gave up 5 bases, with 14 bases separating them. In regard to this clonotype: Its antigen is undetermined.

The receptor was derived from a human donor with multiple sclerosis. V and J are TRBV20-1 and TRBJ2-7, with D possibly TRBD1 on 5 matching bases. The sequenced sample consisted of CD4+ T cells from PBMCs. The CDR3 loop is CSARDQGRVDEQYF. CDR3 DNA: TGCAGTGCTAGAGATCAGGGCAGGGTGGACGAGCAGTACTTC.